Included here is one T cell receptor (beta chain) sequence, with context. This clone was seen once. It has no known antigen specificity. No much larger clonotype is one base removed from it; base qualities were not supplied. This record belongs to a study of blood T cell repertoires in COVID-19 (dated by TCRdb to 2018 to 2021). Study-wide context: Collaborator samples came from the United States, Italy and Spain and covered acute and convalescent phases of COVID-19. The prospective study material was composed of cDNA or gDNA derived from T cells, B-cell-depleted T cells, or PBMCs. Samples came from the ongoing ImmuneRACE study (first 160 participants) plus 1,254 subjects from 6 global collaborators. Where available, HLA class I and class II types were obtained from metadata supplied by the sample provider rather than from assay-based typing. The repertoires were made available in a free public database intended to serve as a resource for research on the immune response to SARS-CoV-2. Subjects who had been exposed to COVID-19, were actively infected with it, or had recovered from it provided the deeply sampled blood TCRbeta repertoires that made up the dataset. The sample metadata nearly always contained a de-identified subject ID, COVID-19 status, age in years and sex.

The immunoSEQ Assay, a bias-controlled multiplex PCR, was used to amplify TCRbeta CDR3 regions from genomic DNA. Processing in the source paper ran as follows. The number of nucleated cells in each sample was estimated by amplification of reference gene primers within the assay. To quantify the absolute abundance of each unique TCRbeta CDR3 rearrangement, sequence reads were collapsed and filtered. For each sample, productive Simpson clonality was calculated as the square root of Simpson's diversity index over productive rearrangements. The source is immuneACCESS, and TCRdb retained only in-frame sequences with V and J called. Part of the clones is not carried over; for the studies checked, unresolved V genes explain less than half of this, and the remainder is unexplained. V and J calls plus clone size are reproduced from that table; the DNA served to infer D and trimming. The sample records around 140,000 clones, approximately 80% of which are singletons. The biggest ten clones account for approximately 3.5% of the sample.

Overall results and qualifications from the work: Clinical and demographic metadata were provided uncurated, with the amount varying by source and participant.

Reading from cysteine to phenylalanine, the CDR3 counts 15 amino acids. The only DNA kept is the CDR3, 45 bases in frame from the first base. Taken from the germline V gene, the CDR1 and CDR2 loops are SGHTA and FQGTGA. V has 5 bases trimmed and J has 5 bases trimmed; junction bases matching no gene number 6. Another Seattle source contributed samples from volunteer blood donors who had recovered from COVID-19. Collaborating institutions collected whole blood in K2EDTA tubes following their own protocols. For TCRbeta analysis, collaborators shipped samples as frozen whole blood, isolated PBMCs, or DNA extracted from either of those sample types.

Sequencing input: peripheral blood. The V and J genes are TRBV7-3 and TRBJ2-3; 11 of the junction bases match TRBD2. The receptor was isolated from a man aged 65 to 85 who had recovered from COVID-19. The CDR3 in this case is CASSVAGGRGDTQYF. The DNA is TGTGCCAGCAGCGTAGCGGGAGGGCGGGGAGATACGCAGTATTTT.